Given below is one T cell receptor (beta chain) in context. This sample is drawn from a study of T cell changes during pregnancy in multiple sclerosis. The CDR3 consists of 16 residues. V was pared by 1 base and J by 1 base, with 5 bases of the junction left unmatched. CDR1 is MNHEY, CDR2 SVGAGI, per germline. Sequencing used immunoSEQ multiplex PCR; TCRdb keeps in-frame clones, though not all of them. The sample lists fewer than 55,000 clones; approximately 91% were seen once. This sequence was found in a female donor with multiple sclerosis, enrolled in a pregnancy study. This specimen was CD4+ T cells from peripheral blood mononuclear cells, taken in the third trimester of pregnancy. The gene calls are TRBV6-5 and TRBJ1-2, with TRBD1 matching 8 bases. In DNA, the CDR3 is TGTGCCAGCAGTTACTTAGGCACAGGGGGTAACTATGGCTACACCTTC. It translates to CASSYLGTGGNYGYTF.